One and the same sample provided the 10 T cell receptor beta chains below, sequenced in a study of cytomegalovirus exposure and HLA in healthy donors. Primers for the PCR totalled 60 Vbeta and 13 Jbeta. This table comes from immunoSEQ multiplex PCR, and its TCRdb copy is limited to in-frame clones, with some not included. The sample has approximately 130,000 clones, about 86% seen once. The sample taken for sequencing was PBMCs. These receptors originate from a woman aged 25 to 39 in good health and CMV-seronegative.

The chain has TRBV27 and TRBJ1-1; 11 bases fit TRBD1. Germline V gene data show CDR1 as MNHEY and CDR2 as SMNVEV (reference sequence). Germline trimming cut 5 bases from V and 5 bases from J; bases unmatched to any gene: 10. This CDR3 comprises 16 residues. This CDR3 is CASSLILGQGATEAFF. CDR3 bases: TGTGCCAGCAGTCTCATTTTAGGACAGGGGGCAACTGAAGCTTTCTTT.

The CDR3 DNA reads as TGTGCCAGCAGTGCCGGGACAGGGGATTCACCCCTCCACTTT. Its translation: CASSAGTGDSPLHF. This sequence joins TRBV2 and TRBJ1-6; 10 bases are a match to TRBD1. Germline V lookup: CDR1 SNHLY, CDR2 FYNNEI. The trim removed 4 bases at V and 8 bases at J, leaving 2 bases unmatched. There are 14 residues in the CDR3.

This rearrangement joins TRBV19 to TRBJ1-5, with TRBD1 as a possible D gene (6 bases). The CDR3 spans 13 residues. Trimming left V 4 bases short and J 6 bases short, with 10 bases between. Germline lookup yields CDR1 LNHDA and CDR2 SQIVND (reference sequence). The DNA for the CDR3 is TGTGCCAGTAGTAAACAGGGCCTTCAGCCCCAGCATTTT. Translating it yields CASSKQGLQPQHF.

The chain employs TRBV10-3 and TRBJ2-7; 8 bases agree with TRBD1. Germline CDR1 and CDR2: ENHRY and SYGVKD. J was trimmed by 5 bases and V by 3 bases; bases with no gene match: 9. This CDR3 spans 15 amino acids. The CDR3 protein is CAISDSKTGAHEQYF. The CDR3 DNA is TGTGCCATCAGTGATTCGAAGACAGGGGCCCACGAGCAGTACTTC.

The table lists this clone with a count of one. CDR3 sequence reads: CASSEASTFNYGYTF. CDR3 DNA sequence: TGTGCCAGCAGTGAAGCTAGCACCTTTAACTATGGCTACACCTTC. This rearrangement joins TRBV6-1 to TRBJ1-2, with D unclear. Per germline, CDR1 MNHNS and CDR2 SASEGT. V lost 0 bases to trimming and J lost 1 base, with 9 bases between them. This CDR3 region has 15 residues.

The chain recombines TRBV7-8 with TRBJ2-5; 8 bases agree with TRBD1. The ends lost 2 bases at V and 1 base at J; junction bases unmatched: 6. The V gene's germline CDR1 is SGHVS and CDR2 FQNEAQ. CDR3 length: 16 amino acids. The CDR3 DNA is TGTGCCAGCAGCTTACCCTCCGACAGGGGCCAAGAGACCCAGTACTTC. Translation gives CASSLPSDRGQETQYF. The variable domain in full, completed from reference TRBV7-8 and TRBJ2-5, reads GAGVSQSPRYKVAKRGQDVALRCDPISGHVSLFWYQQALGQGPEFLTYFQNEAQLDKSGLPSDRFFAERPEGSVSTLKIQRTQQEDSAVYLCASSLPSDRGQETQYFGPGTRLLVL.

This sequence joins TRBV7-9 and TRBJ2-7; TRBD2 aligns across 9 bases. This CDR3 region has 13 residues. CDR1 and CDR2 from the germline V gene are SEHNR and FQNEAQ (reference sequence). V gave up 5 bases and J gave up 6 bases; unmatched junction bases: 5. The CDR3 nucleotides read TGTGCCAGCAGCACGGCGGGGGGGGGCGAGCAGTACTTC. Protein product: CASSTAGGGEQYF.

The rearrangement joins TRBV5-1 to TRBJ2-3, with TRBD2 identical over 8 bases. This CDR3 comprises 17 residues. Germline lookup yields CDR1 SGHRS and CDR2 YFSETQ. The junction had 15 bases not matched to a gene; V was cut back by 5 bases and J by 4 bases. The CDR3 spells CASSSPTSEQWADTQYF. CDR3 coding DNA: TGCGCCAGCAGTTCACCGACTAGCGAGCAATGGGCAGATACGCAGTATTTT. The whole variable domain, filled in from reference TRBV5-1 and TRBJ2-3, reads KAGVTQTPRYLIKTRGQQVTLSCSPISGHRSVSWYQQTPGQGLQFLFEYFSETQRNKGNFPGRFSGRQFSNSRSEMNVSTLELGDSALYLCASSSPTSEQWADTQYFGPGTRLTVL.

This clone is a singleton in its sample. The chain has TRBV21-1 and TRBJ2-1; the table's D call TRBD1 went unverified against the DNA. TRBV21-1 has pseudogene status. The CDR3 totals 19 residues. CDR3 nucleotides: TGTGCCAGCAGCAACCAAGGGACAGCAACTGCTCCTTCCTACAATGAGCAGTTCTTC. Encoded protein: CASSNQGTATAPSYNEQFF.

The chain links TRBV28 to TRBJ1-2; 8 positions match TRBD1. The junction had 9 bases not matched to a gene; V was cut back by 4 bases and J by 8 bases. The CDR3 covers 14 residues. The germline V gene encodes CDR1 MDHEN and CDR2 SYDVKM. This CDR3 reads CASSSFQGAQGYTF. The CDR3, as DNA: TGTGCCAGCAGTTCCTTCCAGGGGGCGCAGGGCTACACCTTC.